The rows below give T cell receptor beta chains drawn from one sample of a study of T cell repertoires in cytomegalovirus infection. TCRdb re-called the reads with MiXCR, one entry per CDR3 protein. Of about 740,000 distinct CDR3 sequences listed, roughly a third are singletons. Sequenced: PBMCs. The receptor set was obtained from a human donor in good health (CMV status not recorded). Some clones in this sample may be carry-over from other donors' samples. Each CDR3 is given with its conserved first and last residue. D genes are given only for firm matches. The size field is filled for only some rows; it gives once, few, many or a size class.

.	TRBJ1-2	TRBV7-2	12	TRBD1	TGTGCCAGCAGACGCGACAGGGATGGCTACACCTTC	CASRRDRDGYTF
.	TRBJ2-2	TRBV2	12	.	TGTGCCAGCACCACGAACACCGGGGAGCTGTTTTTT	CASTTNTGELFF
.	TRBJ1-4	TRBV5-4	15	.	TGTGCCAGCAGCCTGGAGGTCGGGCAGACGGAAAAACTGTTTTTT	CASSLEVGQTEKLFF
.	TRBJ2-4	TRBV24-1	16	.	TGTGCCACCCGAGCCCCGGGCCTTTTAGCCAAAAACATTCAGTACTTC	CATRAPGLLAKNIQYF
.	TRBJ2-1	TRBV20-1	13	TRBD2	TGCAGTGCTACTGAGCGGGAGTATATTGAGCAGTTCTTC	CSATEREYIEQFF
.	TRBJ2-1	TRBV28	12	.	TGTGCCAGCAGTTTATCTAATTATGAGCAGTTCTTC	CASSLSNYEQFF
few	TRBJ2-1	TRBV28	15	TRBD2	TGTGCCAGCAACGAAGCGGGAGGGTATCACAATGAGCAGTTCTTC	CASNEAGGYHNEQFF
.	TRBJ2-1	TRBV7-2	15	.	TGTGCCAGCAGCTTTCGGACGACCGGATACAATGAGCAGTTCTTC	CASSFRTTGYNEQFF
.	TRBJ2-1	TRBV11-2	14	.	TGTGCCAGCAGCTTAGCCCTGGGGAGCAATGAGCAGTTCTTC	CASSLALGSNEQFF
.	TRBJ2-3	TRBV7-2	17	TRBD2	TGTGCCAGCAGAGCAGCGGGAGGGCCCTGTGGCACAGATACGCAGTATTTT	CASRAAGGPCGTDTQYF
few	TRBJ2-5	TRBV19	14	.	TGTGCCAGTAGTAGGGGGGACGTCGGAGAGACCCAGTACTTC	CASSRGDVGETQYF